These T cell receptor beta chains were read from a single sample in a study of T cells in Graves' hyperthyroidism and ophthalmopathy. TCRdb used MiXCR to reprocess the multiplex PCR reads, holding one entry per CDR3 protein. Of approximately 400,000 distinct CDR3 sequences listed, 15% to 17% are singletons. The sample consisted of blood. These receptors were obtained from a woman between 18 and 29 years old with Graves' hyperthyroidism. The CDR3 runs from the conserved cysteine through the conserved F or W. D genes are given only for firm matches. Expanded clones get a size class; other rows say once, few or many, or leave the size out.

j_gene: TRBJ2-5
v_gene: TRBV6-5
d_gene: -
abundance: many
CDR3aa: CASSSPRAEPQETQYF
CDR3nt: TGTGCCAGCAGTTCCCCCCGCGCGGAGCCTCAAGAGACCCAGTACTTC

j_gene: TRBJ1-6
v_gene: TRBV6-1
d_gene: -
abundance: few
CDR3aa: CASSFELPSSPLHF
CDR3nt: TGTGCCAGCAGTTTTGAGCTCCCCAGTTCACCCCTCCACTTT

j_gene: TRBJ2-3
v_gene: TRBV7-3
d_gene: -
abundance: many
CDR3aa: CASSPRTNFGDTQYF
CDR3nt: TGTGCCAGCAGCCCCCGGACAAATTTCGGAGATACGCAGTATTTT

j_gene: TRBJ2-1
v_gene: TRBV18
d_gene: -
abundance: many
CDR3aa: CASSPLQTRLSSYNEQFF
CDR3nt: TGTGCCAGCTCACCCCTCCAGACCCGCCTAAGCTCCTACAATGAGCAGTTCTTC

j_gene: TRBJ2-1
v_gene: TRBV29-1
d_gene: -
abundance: many
CDR3aa: CSVYGDAPGEQFF
CDR3nt: TGCAGCGTCTATGGGGACGCGCCAGGGGAGCAGTTCTTC

j_gene: TRBJ2-7
v_gene: TRBV9
d_gene: TRBD1
abundance: few
CDR3aa: CASSVNSGTGGSEQYF
CDR3nt: TGTGCCAGCAGCGTGAATTCTGGGACAGGGGGTTCAGAGCAGTACTTC

j_gene: TRBJ2-7
v_gene: TRBV12-5
d_gene: TRBD2
abundance: many
CDR3aa: CASGLEGLAGAIHEQYF
CDR3nt: TGTGCTAGTGGGTTAGAGGGACTAGCGGGGGCAATCCACGAGCAGTACTTC

j_gene: TRBJ1-5
v_gene: TRBV7-9
d_gene: TRBD1
abundance: -
CDR3aa: CASSLWRDRVYSNQPQHF
CDR3nt: TGTGCCAGCAGCTTATGGAGGGACAGAGTATATAGCAATCAGCCCCAGCATTTT

j_gene: TRBJ1-2
v_gene: TRBV7-2
d_gene: TRBD1
abundance: many
CDR3aa: CASSPDRDNGYTF
CDR3nt: TGTGCCAGCAGCCCGGACAGGGACAATGGCTACACCTTC

j_gene: TRBJ1-3
v_gene: TRBV20-1
d_gene: -
abundance: -
CDR3aa: CSANVGNTIYF
CDR3nt: TGCAGTGCCAACGTCGGAAACACCATATATTTT

j_gene: TRBJ1-1
v_gene: TRBV6-1
d_gene: -
abundance: few
CDR3aa: CASSDRPGANTEAFF
CDR3nt: TGTGCCAGCAGTGATCGGCCAGGGGCGAACACTGAAGCTTTCTTT